The source of this T cell receptor (beta chain) is a study of T cell clusters in autoimmune cytopenias. Findings of the study overall: Physiological T cell clusters of healthy donors were apparently absent in primary autoimmune cytopenia patients. Compared with active autoimmune hepatitis patients, healthy donors showed about 2.8-fold more exclusive TRB clusters.

Considering frequency, this clonotype is large. Its antigen is still unknown. TRB was amplified from around 0.25 ug of peripheral blood genomic DNA per sample. CDR1 SQVTM and CDR2 ANQGSEA come from the germline V gene. The CDR3 is 14 amino acids. Multiplex touch-down PCR amplified TRB using TRB-A and TRB-B pools in one tube. TCRdb re-called the multiplex PCR reads, yielding one record per CDR3 amino acid sequence without DNA. This listing includes hundreds of distinct CDR3 sequences. These sequences were also reported in another study, on T cell repertoires in aging, cancer and after chemotherapy. From that paper: Untreated cancer patients had significantly lower blood TCR diversity than age-matched healthy donors. These repertoire data do not allow conclusions about immunological memory after chemotherapy.

The gene calls are TRBV29-1 and TRBJ1-3. This clonotype was sampled from a human donor with chronic lymphocytic leukemia. Sequencing input: peripheral blood. The CDR3 here is CSVEWAAGGNTIYF. Full variable domain (outside the CDR3, taken from reference TRBV29-1 and TRBJ1-3): SAVISQKPSRDICQRGTSLTIQCQVDSQVTMMFWYRQQPGQSLTLIATANQGSEATYESGFVIDKFPISRPNLTFSTLTVSNMSPEDSSIYLCSVEWAAGGNTIYFGEGSWLTVV.